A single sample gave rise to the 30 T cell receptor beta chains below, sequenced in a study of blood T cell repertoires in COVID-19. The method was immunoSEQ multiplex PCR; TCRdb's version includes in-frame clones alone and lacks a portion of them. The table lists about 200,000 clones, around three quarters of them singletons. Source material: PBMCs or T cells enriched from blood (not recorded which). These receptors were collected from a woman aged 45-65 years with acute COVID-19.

The CDR3 here is CASSQEGQVSGYTF. CDR3 bases: TGTGCCAGCAGCCAAGAGGGACAGGTCTCCGGCTACACCTTC. The chain is built from TRBV7-2 and TRBJ1-2; 8 nucleotides agree with TRBD1. The CDR3 is made up of 14 amino acids. J was trimmed by 8 bases and V by 5 bases; bases with no gene match: 10. Germline assignment: CDR1 SGHTA and CDR2 FQGNSA.

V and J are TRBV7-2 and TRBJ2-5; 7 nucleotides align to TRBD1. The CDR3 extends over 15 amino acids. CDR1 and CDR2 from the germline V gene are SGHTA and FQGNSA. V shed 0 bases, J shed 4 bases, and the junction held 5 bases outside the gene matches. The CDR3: CASSLAGQPRETQYF. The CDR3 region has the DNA TGTGCCAGCAGCTTAGCGGGACAGCCTAGAGAGACCCAGTACTTC.

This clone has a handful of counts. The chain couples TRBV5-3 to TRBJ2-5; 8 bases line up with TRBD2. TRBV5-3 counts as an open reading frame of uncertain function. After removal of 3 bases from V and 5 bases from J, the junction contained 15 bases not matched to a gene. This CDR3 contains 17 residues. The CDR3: CARSSLDGRGGRETQYF. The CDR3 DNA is TGTGCCAGAAGCTCCCTTGACGGGAGGGGGGGAAGGGAGACCCAGTACTTC.

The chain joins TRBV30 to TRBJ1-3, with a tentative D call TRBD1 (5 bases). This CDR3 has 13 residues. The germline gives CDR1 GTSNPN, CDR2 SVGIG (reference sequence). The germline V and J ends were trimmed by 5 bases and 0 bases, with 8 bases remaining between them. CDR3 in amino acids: CAWSRVSGNTIYF. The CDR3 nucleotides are TGTGCCTGGTCCAGGGTCTCTGGAAACACCATATATTTT.

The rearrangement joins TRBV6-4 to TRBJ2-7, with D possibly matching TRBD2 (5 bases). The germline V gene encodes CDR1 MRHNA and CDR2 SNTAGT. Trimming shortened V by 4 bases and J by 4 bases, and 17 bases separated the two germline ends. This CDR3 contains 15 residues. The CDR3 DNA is TGTGCCAGCAGTGCCCAGAGGGCGGGCCCTTACGAGCAGTACGTC. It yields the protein CASSAQRAGPYEQYV.

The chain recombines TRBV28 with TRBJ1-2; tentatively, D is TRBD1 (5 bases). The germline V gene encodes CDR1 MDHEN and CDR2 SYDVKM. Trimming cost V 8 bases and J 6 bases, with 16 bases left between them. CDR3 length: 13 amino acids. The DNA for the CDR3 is TGTGCCAGCTCCGCTCGACAGAGTCATGGCTACACCTTC. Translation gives CASSARQSHGYTF.

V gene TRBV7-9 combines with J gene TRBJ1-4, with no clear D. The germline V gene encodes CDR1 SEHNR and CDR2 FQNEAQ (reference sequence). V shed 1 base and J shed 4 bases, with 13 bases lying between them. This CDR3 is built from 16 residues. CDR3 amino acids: CASSLEVAGRNEKLFF. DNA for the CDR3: TGTGCCAGCAGCTTAGAAGTGGCTGGGCGTAATGAAAAACTGTTTTTT.

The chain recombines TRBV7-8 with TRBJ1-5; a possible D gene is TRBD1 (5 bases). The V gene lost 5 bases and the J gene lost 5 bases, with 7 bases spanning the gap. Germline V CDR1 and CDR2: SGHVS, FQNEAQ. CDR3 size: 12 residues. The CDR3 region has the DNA TGTGCCAGCAGCCCAGGGTATCAGCCCCAGCATTTT. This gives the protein CASSPGYQPQHF.

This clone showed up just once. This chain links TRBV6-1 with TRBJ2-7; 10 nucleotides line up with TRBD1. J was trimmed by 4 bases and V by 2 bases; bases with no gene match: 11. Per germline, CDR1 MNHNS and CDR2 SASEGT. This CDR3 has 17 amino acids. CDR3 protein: CASSEPGTGVSLYEQYV. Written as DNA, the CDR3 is TGTGCCAGCAGTGAACCCGGGACAGGGGTTTCTCTGTACGAGCAGTACGTC.

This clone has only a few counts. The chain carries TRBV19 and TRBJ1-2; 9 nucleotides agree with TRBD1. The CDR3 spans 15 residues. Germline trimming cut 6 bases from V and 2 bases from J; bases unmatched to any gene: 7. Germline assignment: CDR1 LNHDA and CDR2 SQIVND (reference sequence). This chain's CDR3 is CASRGTGRANYGYTF. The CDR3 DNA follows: TGTGCCAGTAGGGGGACAGGGCGGGCCAACTATGGCTACACCTTC. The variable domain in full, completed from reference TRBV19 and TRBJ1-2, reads DGGITQSPKYLFRKEGQNVTLSCEQNLNHDAMYWYRQDPGQGLRLIYYSQIVNDFQKGDIAEGYSVSREKKESFPLTVTSAQKNPTAFYLCASRGTGRANYGYTFGSGTRLTVV.

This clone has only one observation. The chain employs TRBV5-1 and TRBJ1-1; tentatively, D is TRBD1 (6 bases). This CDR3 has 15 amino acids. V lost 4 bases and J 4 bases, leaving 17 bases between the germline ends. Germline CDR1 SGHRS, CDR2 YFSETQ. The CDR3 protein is CASSATAGVGTEAFF. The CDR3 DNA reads TGCGCCAGCAGCGCCACCGCAGGGGTGGGCACTGAAGCTTTCTTT.

In DNA, the CDR3 is TGTGCCAGCGGCAGGGGGCTCTTATACGAGCAGTACGTC. It translates to CASGRGLLYEQYV. The chain combines TRBV28 with TRBJ2-7; 8 bases map to TRBD1. V shed 8 bases and J 4 bases; nucleotides not matched to a gene: 7. The germline V gene encodes CDR1 MDHEN and CDR2 SYDVKM. The CDR3 has 13 amino acids.

The CDR3 spells CASSPRTGGAGTEAFF. CDR3 DNA sequence: TGTGCCAGCTCACCGAGAACAGGGGGCGCAGGCACTGAAGCTTTCTTT. This sequence joins TRBV18 and TRBJ1-1; 9 positions agree with TRBD1. This CDR3 has 16 residues. V gave up 3 bases and J gave up 4 bases; unmatched junction bases: 9. Germline V gene sequence: CDR1 KGHSH, CDR2 LQKENI. Full variable domain (rest looked up from reference TRBV18 and TRBJ1-1): NAGVMQNPRHLVRRRGQEARLRCSPMKGHSHVYWYRQLPEEGLKFMVYLQKENIIDESGMPKERFSAEFPKEGPSILRIQQVVRGDSAAYFCASSPRTGGAGTEAFFGQGTRLTVV.

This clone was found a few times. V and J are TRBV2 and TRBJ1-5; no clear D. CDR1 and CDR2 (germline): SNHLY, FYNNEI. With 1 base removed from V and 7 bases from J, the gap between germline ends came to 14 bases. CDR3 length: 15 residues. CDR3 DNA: TGTGCCAGCAGTGAAGGCTCGGGGAGGAGACAGCCCCAGCATTTT. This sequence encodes CASSEGSGRRQPQHF. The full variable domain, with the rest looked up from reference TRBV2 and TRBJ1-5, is EPEVTQTPSHQVTQMGQEVILRCVPISNHLYFYWYRQILGQKVEFLVSFYNNEISEKSEIFDDQFSVERPDGSNFTLKIRSTKLEDSAMYFCASSEGSGRRQPQHFGDGTRLSIL.

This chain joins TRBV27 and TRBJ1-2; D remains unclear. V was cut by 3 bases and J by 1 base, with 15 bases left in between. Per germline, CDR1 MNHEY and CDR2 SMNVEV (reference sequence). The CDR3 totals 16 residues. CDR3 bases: TGTGCCAGCAGTTTTTCGGCGGCAGTCAATAACTATGGCTACACCTTC. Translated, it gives CASSFSAAVNNYGYTF.

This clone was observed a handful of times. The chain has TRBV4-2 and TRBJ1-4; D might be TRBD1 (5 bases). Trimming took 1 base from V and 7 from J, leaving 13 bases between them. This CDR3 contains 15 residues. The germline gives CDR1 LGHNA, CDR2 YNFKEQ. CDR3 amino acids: CASSQGARGSEKLFF. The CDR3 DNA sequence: TGTGCCAGCAGCCAAGGTGCAAGGGGAAGTGAAAAACTGTTTTTT.

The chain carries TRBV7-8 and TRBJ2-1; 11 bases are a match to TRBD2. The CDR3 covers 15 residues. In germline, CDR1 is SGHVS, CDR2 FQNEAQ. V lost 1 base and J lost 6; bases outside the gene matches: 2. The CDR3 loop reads CASSLDLAGGNEQFF. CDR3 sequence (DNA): TGTGCCAGCAGCTTAGATCTAGCGGGGGGCAATGAGCAGTTCTTC.

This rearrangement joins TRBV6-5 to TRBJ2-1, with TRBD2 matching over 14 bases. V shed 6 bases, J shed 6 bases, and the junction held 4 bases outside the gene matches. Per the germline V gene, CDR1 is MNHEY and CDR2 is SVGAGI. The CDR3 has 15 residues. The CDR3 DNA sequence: TGTGCCAGCAGCCTTGGGACTAGCGGGAGCAATGAGCAGTTCTTC. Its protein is CASSLGTSGSNEQFF.

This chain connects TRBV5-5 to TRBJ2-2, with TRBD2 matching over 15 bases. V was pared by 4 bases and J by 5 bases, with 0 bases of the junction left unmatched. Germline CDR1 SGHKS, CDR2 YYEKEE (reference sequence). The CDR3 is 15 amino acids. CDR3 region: CASSGTSGGTGELFF. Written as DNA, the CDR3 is TGTGCCAGCAGCGGGACTAGCGGGGGGACCGGGGAGCTGTTTTTT.

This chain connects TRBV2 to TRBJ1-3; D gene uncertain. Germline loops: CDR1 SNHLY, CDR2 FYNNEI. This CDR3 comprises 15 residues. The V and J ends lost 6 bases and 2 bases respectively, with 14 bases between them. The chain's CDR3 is CASSAAVQTGNTIYF. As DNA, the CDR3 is TGTGCCAGCAGCGCCGCTGTACAAACTGGAAACACCATATATTTT. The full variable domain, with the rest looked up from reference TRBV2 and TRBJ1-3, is EPEVTQTPSHQVTQMGQEVILRCVPISNHLYFYWYRQILGQKVEFLVSFYNNEISEKSEIFDDQFSVERPDGSNFTLKIRSTKLEDSAMYFCASSAAVQTGNTIYFGEGSWLTVV.

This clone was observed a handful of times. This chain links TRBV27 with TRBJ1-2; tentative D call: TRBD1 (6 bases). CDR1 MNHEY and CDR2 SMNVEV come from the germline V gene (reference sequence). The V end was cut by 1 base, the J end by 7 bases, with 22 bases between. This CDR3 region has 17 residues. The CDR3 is CASSLWSGGPDLFGYTF. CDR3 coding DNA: TGTGCCAGCAGTTTATGGTCGGGGGGGCCGGACCTGTTTGGCTACACCTTC.

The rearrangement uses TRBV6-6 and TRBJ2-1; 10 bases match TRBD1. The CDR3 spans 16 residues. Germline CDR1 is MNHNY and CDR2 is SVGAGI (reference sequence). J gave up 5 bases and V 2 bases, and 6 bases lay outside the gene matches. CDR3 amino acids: CASSYTDRGAHNEQFF. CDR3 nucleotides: TGTGCCAGCAGTTACACGGACAGGGGGGCCCACAATGAGCAGTTCTTC.

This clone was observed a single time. DNA for the CDR3: TGTGCCACACAAGGACAGGGGGCCCTATACGAGCAGTACGTC. Translated, it gives CATQGQGALYEQYV. V usage is TRBV7-8 and J usage is TRBJ2-7, with 11 bases matching TRBD1. CDR1 is SGHVS, CDR2 FQNEAQ, per germline. After removal of 10 bases from V and 4 bases from J, the junction contained 9 bases not matched to a gene. The CDR3 runs to 14 residues.

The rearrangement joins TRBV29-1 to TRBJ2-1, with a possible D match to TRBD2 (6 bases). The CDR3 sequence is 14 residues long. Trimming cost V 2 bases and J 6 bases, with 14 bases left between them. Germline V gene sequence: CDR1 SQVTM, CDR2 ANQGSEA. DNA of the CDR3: TGCAGCGTTGAACGGGGCGGGGTTGGCAATGAGCAGTTCTTC. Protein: CSVERGGVGNEQFF.

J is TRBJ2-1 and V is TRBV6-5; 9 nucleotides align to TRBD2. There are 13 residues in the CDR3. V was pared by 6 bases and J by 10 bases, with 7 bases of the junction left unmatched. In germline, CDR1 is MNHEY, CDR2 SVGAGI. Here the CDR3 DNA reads TGTGCCAGCAGAACCGGGACTAGCCGGGAGCAGTTCTTC. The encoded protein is CASRTGTSREQFF.

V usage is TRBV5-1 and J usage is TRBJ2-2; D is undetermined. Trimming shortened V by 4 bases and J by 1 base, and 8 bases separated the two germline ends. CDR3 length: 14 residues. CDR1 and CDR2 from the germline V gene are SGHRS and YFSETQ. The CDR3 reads CASSGTWNTGELFF. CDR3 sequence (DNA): TGCGCCAGCAGCGGCACATGGAACACCGGGGAGCTGTTTTTT.

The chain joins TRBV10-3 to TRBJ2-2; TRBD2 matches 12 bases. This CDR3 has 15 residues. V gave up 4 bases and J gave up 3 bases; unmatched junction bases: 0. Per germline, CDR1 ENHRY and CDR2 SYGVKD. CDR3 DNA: TGTGCCATCAGTGGACTAGCGGGAGACACCGGGGAGCTGTTTTTT. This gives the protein CAISGLAGDTGELFF.

CDR3: CASSWDRDRGTEAFF. The CDR3 nucleotides read TGCGCCAGCAGCTGGGACCGGGACAGGGGTACTGAAGCTTTCTTT. The rearrangement joins TRBV5-1 to TRBJ1-1; TRBD1 matches at 10 bases. CDR3 length: 15 residues. Trimming took 3 bases from V and 5 from J; bases not matched to a gene: 7. Germline CDR1 is SGHRS and CDR2 is YFSETQ.

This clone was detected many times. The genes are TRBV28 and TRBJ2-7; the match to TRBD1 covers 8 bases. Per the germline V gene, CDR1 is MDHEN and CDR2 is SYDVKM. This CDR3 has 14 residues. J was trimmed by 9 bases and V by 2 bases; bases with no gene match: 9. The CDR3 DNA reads TGTGCCAGCAGTTTACCCCGAGGACAGGGAGCGCAGTACGTC. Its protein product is CASSLPRGQGAQYV.

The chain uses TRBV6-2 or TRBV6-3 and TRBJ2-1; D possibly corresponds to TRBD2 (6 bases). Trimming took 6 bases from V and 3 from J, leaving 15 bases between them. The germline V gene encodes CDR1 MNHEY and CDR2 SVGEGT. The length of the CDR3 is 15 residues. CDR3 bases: TGTGCCAGCAGCCCGGGACTTCGAAACTACAATGAGCAGTTCTTC. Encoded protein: CASSPGLRNYNEQFF.